Listed here are 10 T cell receptor beta chains from one sample, sequenced in a study of T cell repertoires in cytomegalovirus infection. TCRdb processed the reads anew with MiXCR; each CDR3 protein has one entry. The table lists hundreds of thousands of distinct CDR3 sequences, around 31% of them singletons, with about 20% in the top ten. Which antigens these TCRs recognize remains unknown. This sample comprised cultured PBMCs, obtained from culture after CMV antigen stimulation. The source is a human donor in good health (CMV status not recorded). Some clones in this sample may be carry-over from other donors' samples.

The chain links TRBV6-6 to TRBJ1-2, with TRBD1 as a possible D gene (6 bases). The CDR3 covers 14 residues. The germline gives CDR1 MNHNY, CDR2 SVGAGI (reference sequence). The V end was cut by 6 bases, the J end by 1 base, with 12 bases between. In DNA, the CDR3 is TGTGCCAGCAGAGAGGGGGTCCTTAACTATGGCTACACCTTC. This gives the protein CASREGVLNYGYTF.

The gene calls are TRBV20-1 and TRBJ2-7, with TRBD2 matching 10 bases. The junction had 6 bases not matched to a gene; V was cut back by 6 bases and J by 7 bases. This CDR3 has 12 residues. Germline lookup yields CDR1 DFQATT and CDR2 SNEGSKA (reference sequence). The CDR3 loop reads CSAALAGWEQYF. The CDR3 region has the DNA TGCAGTGCAGCACTAGCGGGGTGGGAGCAGTACTTC.

This clonotype was counted once. This chain uses TRBV12-3 or TRBV12-4 with TRBJ1-4; no reliable D call. There are 12 residues in the CDR3. V shed 7 bases and J shed 8 bases, with 11 bases lying between them. In nucleotides, the CDR3 is TGTGCCAGCAAGGGAGCGGAAGAAAAACTGTTTTTT. Protein: CASKGAEEKLFF.

This clonotype was detected only a few times. This rearrangement joins TRBV11-2 to TRBJ1-2; no firm D call. Trimming took off 5 bases at V and 7 bases at J, with 20 bases between the two ends. This CDR3 region has 15 residues. Germline V lookup: CDR1 SGHAT, CDR2 FQNNGV. The CDR3 nucleotides are TGTGCCAGCAGCCTCAATCAGTTCTACCCTTCTGGCTACACCTTC. Translated, it gives CASSLNQFYPSGYTF.

V is TRBV20-1 and J is TRBJ1-1, with 7 bases that match TRBD1. The CDR3 runs 13 residues. The germline gives CDR1 DFQATT, CDR2 SNEGSKA (reference sequence). Trimming at V came to 2 bases and at J to 9 bases, leaving 9 bases not matched to a gene. The CDR3 protein is CSARSGGGVQAFF. The CDR3 coding sequence is TGCAGTGCTAGATCAGGGGGGGGGGTCCAAGCTTTCTTT.

This rearrangement joins TRBV19 to TRBJ1-2; D possibly corresponds to TRBD1 (6 bases). CDR1 is LNHDA, CDR2 SQIVND, per germline (reference sequence). The V end lost 3 bases, the J end lost 4 bases, and 24 bases lay between the germline ends. CDR3 length equals 18 residues. CDR3 residues: CASSMEGSRGHEPYGYTF. For the CDR3, the DNA is TGTGCCAGTAGTATGGAGGGGAGCCGGGGACACGAACCCTATGGCTACACCTTC.

This sequence joins TRBV6-1 and TRBJ2-7, with 11 bases lining up with TRBD1. The V segment lost 3 bases and the J segment 3 bases; nucleotides outside the gene matches: 4. Germline assignment: CDR1 MNHNS and CDR2 SASEGT. The CDR3 runs 15 residues. The CDR3 here is CASSDRTGGHYEQYF. The CDR3 nucleotides read TGTGCCAGCAGTGACCGGACAGGGGGCCACTACGAGCAGTACTTC.

V gene TRBV7-8 combines with J gene TRBJ2-4; the match to TRBD1 covers 7 bases. Germline V gives CDR1 SGHVS, CDR2 FQNEAQ. V was pared by 4 bases and J by 4 bases, with 10 bases of the junction left unmatched. This CDR3 has 16 residues. CDR3 in DNA: TGTGCCAGCAGCTCCATCAGGGACAGATTAAAAAACATTCAGTACTTC. It encodes CASSSIRDRLKNIQYF.

This clonotype has more than one count but fewer than ten. The rearrangement joins TRBV12-3 or TRBV12-4 to TRBJ2-7; D is uncertain. The CDR3 contains 13 residues. Trimming removed 7 bases from V and 3 bases from J, with 13 bases in between. CDR3 region: CASTLETDYEQYF. The CDR3 region has the DNA TGTGCCAGCACTCTTGAGACTGACTACGAGCAGTACTTC.

The genes are TRBV2 and TRBJ2-5; D gene uncertain. The CDR3 runs 15 residues. CDR1 and CDR2 from the germline V gene are SNHLY and FYNNEI. V was shortened by 8 bases and J by 1 base, with 17 bases between the two germline ends. Here the CDR3 reads CASRRLGVSQETQYF. The CDR3, as DNA: TGTGCCAGCCGTCGCCTTGGAGTTAGCCAAGAGACCCAGTACTTC.